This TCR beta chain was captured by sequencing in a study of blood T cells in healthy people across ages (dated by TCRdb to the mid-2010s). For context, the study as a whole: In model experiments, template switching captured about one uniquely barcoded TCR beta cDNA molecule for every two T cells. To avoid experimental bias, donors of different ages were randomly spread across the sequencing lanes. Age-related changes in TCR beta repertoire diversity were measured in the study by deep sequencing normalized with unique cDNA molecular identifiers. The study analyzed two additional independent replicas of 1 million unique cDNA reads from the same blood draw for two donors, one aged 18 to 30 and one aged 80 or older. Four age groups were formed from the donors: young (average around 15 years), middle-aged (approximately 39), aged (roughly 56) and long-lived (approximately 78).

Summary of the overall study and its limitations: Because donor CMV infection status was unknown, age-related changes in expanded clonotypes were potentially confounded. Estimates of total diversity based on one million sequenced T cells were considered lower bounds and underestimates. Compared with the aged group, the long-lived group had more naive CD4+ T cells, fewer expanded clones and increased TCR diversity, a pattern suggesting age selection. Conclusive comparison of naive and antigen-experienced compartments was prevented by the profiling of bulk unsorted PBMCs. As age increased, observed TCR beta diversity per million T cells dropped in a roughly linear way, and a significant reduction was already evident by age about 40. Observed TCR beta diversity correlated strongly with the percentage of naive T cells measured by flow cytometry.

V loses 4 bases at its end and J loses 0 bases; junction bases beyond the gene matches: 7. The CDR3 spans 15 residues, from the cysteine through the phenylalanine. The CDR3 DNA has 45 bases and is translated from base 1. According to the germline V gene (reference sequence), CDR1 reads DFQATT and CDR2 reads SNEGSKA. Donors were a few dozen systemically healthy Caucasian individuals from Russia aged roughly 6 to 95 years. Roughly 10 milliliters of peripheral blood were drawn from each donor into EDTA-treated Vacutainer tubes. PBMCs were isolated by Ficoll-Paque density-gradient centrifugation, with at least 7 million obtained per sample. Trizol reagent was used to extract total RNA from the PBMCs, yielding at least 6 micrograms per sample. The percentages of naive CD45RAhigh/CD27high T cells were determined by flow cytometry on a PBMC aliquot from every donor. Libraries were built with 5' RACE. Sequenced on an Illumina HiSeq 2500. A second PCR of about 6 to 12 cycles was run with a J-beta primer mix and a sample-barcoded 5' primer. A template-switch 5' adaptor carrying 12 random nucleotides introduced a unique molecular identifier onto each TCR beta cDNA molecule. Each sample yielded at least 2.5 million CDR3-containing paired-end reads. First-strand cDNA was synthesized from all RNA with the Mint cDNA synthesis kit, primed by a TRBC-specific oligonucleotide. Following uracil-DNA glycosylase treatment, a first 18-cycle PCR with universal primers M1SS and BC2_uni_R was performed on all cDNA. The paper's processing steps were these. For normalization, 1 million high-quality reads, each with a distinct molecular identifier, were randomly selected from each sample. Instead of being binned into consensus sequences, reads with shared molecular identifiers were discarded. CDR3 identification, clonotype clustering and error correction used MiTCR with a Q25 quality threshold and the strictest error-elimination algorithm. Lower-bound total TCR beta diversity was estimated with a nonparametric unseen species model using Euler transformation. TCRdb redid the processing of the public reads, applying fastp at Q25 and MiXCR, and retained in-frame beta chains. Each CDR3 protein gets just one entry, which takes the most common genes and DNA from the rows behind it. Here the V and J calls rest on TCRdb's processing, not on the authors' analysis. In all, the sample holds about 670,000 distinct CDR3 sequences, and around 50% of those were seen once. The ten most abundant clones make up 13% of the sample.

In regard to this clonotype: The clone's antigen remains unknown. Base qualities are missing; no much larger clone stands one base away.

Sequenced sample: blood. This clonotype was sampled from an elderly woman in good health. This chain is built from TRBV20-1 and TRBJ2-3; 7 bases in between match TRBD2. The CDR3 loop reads CSAISAGGSTDTQYF. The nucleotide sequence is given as TGCAGTGCTATAAGCGCCGGGGGGAGCACAGATACGCAGTATTTT.